This TCR beta chain stems from a study of cytomegalovirus exposure and HLA in healthy donors. Notes on the study in general: The authors enumerated over 150 TCR beta chains as linked to cytomegalovirus.

Comments on this clone: Its target is not known.

V trimming: 5 bases; J trimming: 1 base; junction bases outside the gene matches: 5. The CDR3 runs to 15 residues. Germline CDR1 reads MNHEY; CDR2 reads SMNVEV (reference sequence). Produced via immunoSEQ multiplex PCR; TCRdb's table is partial and in-frame only. The table has over 150,000 clones, 80% to 90% seen once. This sequence joins TRBV27 and TRBJ2-7, with 10 bases that match TRBD1. The TCR sequence derives from a woman aged 18-29 years in good health and CMV-seronegative. The sample was PBMCs. The CDR3 is CASSPGQGGSYEQYF. In DNA form, the CDR3 reads TGTGCCAGCAGTCCAGGACAGGGGGGATCCTACGAGCAGTACTTC.